This T cell receptor (beta chain) was retrieved from a study of T cell responses to AZD1222 COVID-19 vaccine. Method: immunoSEQ multiplex PCR; TCRdb's copy keeps in-frame clones and lacks some. The sample holds hundreds of thousands of clones, more than 85% seen once. Broader study findings: Donors, mostly white British, included more females; clonal diversity was possibly underestimated.

The germline V gene encodes CDR1 LNHDA and CDR2 SQIVND (reference sequence). There are 13 residues in the CDR3. Trimming removed 10 bases from V and 7 bases from J, with 14 bases in between. About this clone itself: Its target is unknown.

This sequence originates from an adult in good health. This chain connects TRBV19 to TRBJ1-6; TRBD1 might be the D (5 bases). Sequences were derived from peripheral blood, sampled on day 0 of MenACWY control vaccination. The CDR3 DNA sequence: TGTGCCACCATGGGGGACCTCAATTCACCCCTCCACTTT. Its translation: CATMGDLNSPLHF.